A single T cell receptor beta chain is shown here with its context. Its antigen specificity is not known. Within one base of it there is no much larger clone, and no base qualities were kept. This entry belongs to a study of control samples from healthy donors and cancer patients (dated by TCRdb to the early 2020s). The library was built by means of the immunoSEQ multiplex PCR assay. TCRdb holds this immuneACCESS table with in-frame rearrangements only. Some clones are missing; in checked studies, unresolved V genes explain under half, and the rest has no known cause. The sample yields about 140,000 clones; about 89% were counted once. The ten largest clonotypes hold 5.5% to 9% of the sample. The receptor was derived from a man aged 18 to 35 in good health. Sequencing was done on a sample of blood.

The CDR3 loop reads CASSLTGGPDTQYF. The DNA sequence is given as TGCGCCAGCAGCTTAACAGGGGGACCAGATACGCAGTATTTT. This sequence uses TRBV5-1 and TRBJ2-3; 8 of the junction bases match TRBD1. V loses 2 bases at its end and J loses 4 bases; junction bases beyond the gene matches: 3. Taken from the germline V gene, the CDR1 and CDR2 loops are SGHRS and YFSETQ. The CDR3 has 14 amino acids, counting the end cysteine and phenylalanine. This entry keeps only the CDR3 DNA: 42 bases, framed from base 1.